Listed below are T cell receptor beta chains from one sample, sequenced in a study of shared clonotypes between healthy human individuals. The protocol was immunoSEQ multiplex PCR, while the TCRdb copy is restricted to in-frame clones and leaves out a portion. The sample records 2 million to 3 million clones, roughly 93% being singletons. The sample comprised naive CD4+ T cells from PBMCs. These receptors were collected from a man between 18 and 29 years old in good health. Some clones in this sample may be carry-over from other donors' samples. CDR3s include the opening cysteine and the closing phenylalanine or tryptophan. A D gene is named only where the DNA matches it firmly. Where a row states a size, it is once, few, many or the class of an expanded clone; other rows omit it.

J,size,V,D,DNA,CDR3
TRBJ1-1,.,TRBV19,.,TGTGCCAGTAGTAGTCAAGGAGGGCGCAACACTGAAGCTTTCTTT,CASSSQGGRNTEAFF
TRBJ2-2,.,TRBV4-1,.,TGCGCCAGCAGGCCAACATTAGGCAGGGAGGTAACCGGGGAGCTGTTTTTT,CASRPTLGREVTGELFF
TRBJ1-4,.,TRBV7-9,.,TGTGCCAGCAGCTTAGTGCAGGAGGTCAATGAAAAACTGTTTTTT,CASSLVQEVNEKLFF
TRBJ2-3,.,TRBV11-2,TRBD1,TGTGCCAGCCGCCTTGGGAGAGGGGGCCACCAAAGCACAGATACGCAGTATTTT,CASRLGRGGHQSTDTQYF
TRBJ1-1,few,TRBV11-1,TRBD1,TGTGCCAGCAGCCCAAGACAGGGGAACACTGAAGCTTTCTTT,CASSPRQGNTEAFF
TRBJ2-5,.,TRBV7-9,TRBD1,TGTGCCAGCAGCTTAGGGACAGGGGGTGAGACCCAGTACTTC,CASSLGTGGETQYF
TRBJ2-1,.,TRBV29-1,.,TGCAGCGTTGATACGGGGGGGACAGGGCAGTTCTTC,CSVDTGGTGQFF
TRBJ2-3,.,TRBV9,TRBD1,TGTGCCAGCAGCGTACCCCCAGGACAGGGGGCCTCAGATACGCAGTATTTT,CASSVPPGQGASDTQYF
TRBJ1-2,.,TRBV23-1,TRBD1,TGCGCCAGCGTAATCGGACAGGGGGCAGATGGCTACACCTTC,CASVIGQGADGYTF
TRBJ2-1,.,TRBV5-4,TRBD2,TGTGCCAGCAGCCGTCCGGGACTAGCAAACAATGAGCAGTTCTTC,CASSRPGLANNEQFF
TRBJ2-1,.,TRBV5-1,TRBD2,TGCGCCAGCAGCTCCAGGACTAGCGGGGGATACAATGAGCAGTTCTTC,CASSSRTSGGYNEQFF
TRBJ2-3,.,TRBV18,.,TGTGCCAGCTCAGACCTCGGGGATACGCAGTATTTT,CASSDLGDTQYF
TRBJ1-4,.,TRBV30,.,TGTGCCTGGAGTGTACGTCGGGGAAATGAAAAACTGTTTTTT,CAWSVRRGNEKLFF
TRBJ1-1,.,TRBV4-1,.,TGCGCCAGCAGCCAAGATCGCCCAGCGAGGGGAGCTTTCTTT,CASSQDRPARGAFF
TRBJ2-5,.,TRBV27,.,TGTGCCAGCAGTTTTAGGGAGACCCAGTACTTC,CASSFRETQYF
TRBJ1-2,few,TRBV4-1,.,TGCGCCAGCAGCCTCCCGGGGCGGACTAGCTATGGCTACACCTTC,CASSLPGRTSYGYTF
TRBJ2-3,.,TRBV27,TRBD2,TGTGCCAGCAGTTTCAGGGGCTTAGCGGGACTAGCGGGCACAGATACGCAGTATTTT,CASSFRGLAGLAGTDTQYF
TRBJ2-5,.,TRBV29-1,TRBD2,TGCAGCGCTTGGACTAGCGGCCAAGAGACCCAGTACTTC,CSAWTSGQETQYF
TRBJ2-3,.,TRBV28,.,TGTGCCAGCAGTTTGCTGGCAGATACGCAGTATTTT,CASSLLADTQYF
TRBJ1-5,.,TRBV2,.,TGTGCCAGCACAACCGGACACCTGGGAGGTCAGCCCCAGCATTTT,CASTTGHLGGQPQHF
TRBJ2-3,.,TRBV9,.,TGTGCCAGCAGAAGACGGGAGTACACAGATACGCAGTATTTT,CASRRREYTDTQYF
TRBJ2-3,.,TRBV5-5,.,TGTGCCAGCAGCCCTAGACCCGAGATCACAGATACGCAGTATTTT,CASSPRPEITDTQYF
TRBJ2-1,.,TRBV27,.,TGTGCCAGCAGTTTTCGCGACTCCTACAATGAGCAGTTCTTC,CASSFRDSYNEQFF
TRBJ1-3,once,TRBV9,.,TGTGCCAGCAGCCAGACGTTGGGCTATGGAAACACCATATATTTT,CASSQTLGYGNTIYF
TRBJ1-4,.,TRBV2,TRBD1,TGTGCCAGCAAAGACAGGGGCTCTAATGAAAAACTGTTTTTT,CASKDRGSNEKLFF
TRBJ1-5,.,TRBV5-1,.,TGCGCCAGCAGCTTGGGACAGGTGAATCAGCCCCAGCATTTT,CASSLGQVNQPQHF